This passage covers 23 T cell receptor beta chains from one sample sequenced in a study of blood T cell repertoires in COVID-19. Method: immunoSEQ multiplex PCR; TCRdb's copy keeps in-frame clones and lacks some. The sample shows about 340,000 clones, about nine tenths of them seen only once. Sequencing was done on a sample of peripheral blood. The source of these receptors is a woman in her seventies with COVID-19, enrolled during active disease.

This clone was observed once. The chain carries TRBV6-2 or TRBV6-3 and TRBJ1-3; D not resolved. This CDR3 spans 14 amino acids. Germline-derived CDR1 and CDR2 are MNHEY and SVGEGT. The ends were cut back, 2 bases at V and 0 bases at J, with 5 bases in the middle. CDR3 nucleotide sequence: TGTGCCAGCAGTTACCCGGGCTCTGGAAACACCATATATTTT. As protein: CASSYPGSGNTIYF.

This CDR3 is CASSIVSGGTGELFF. CDR3 DNA sequence: TGTGCCAGTAGTATTGTTAGCGGGGGGACCGGGGAGCTGTTTTTT. V gene TRBV19 combines with J gene TRBJ2-2, with 10 positions matching TRBD2. With 3 bases clipped from V and 5 bases from J, the junction kept 3 bases outside the gene matches. The length of the CDR3 is 15 residues. The germline V gene encodes CDR1 LNHDA and CDR2 SQIVND (reference sequence).

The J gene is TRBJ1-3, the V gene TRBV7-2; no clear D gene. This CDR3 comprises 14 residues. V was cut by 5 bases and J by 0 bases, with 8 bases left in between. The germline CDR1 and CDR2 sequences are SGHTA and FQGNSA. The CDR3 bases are TGTGCCAGCAGCCTGTATAACTCTGGAAACACCATATATTTT. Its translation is CASSLYNSGNTIYF.

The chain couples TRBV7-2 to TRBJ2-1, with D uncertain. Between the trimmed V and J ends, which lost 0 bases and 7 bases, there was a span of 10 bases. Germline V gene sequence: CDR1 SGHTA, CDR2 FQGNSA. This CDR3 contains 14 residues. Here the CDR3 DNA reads TGTGCCAGCAGCTTAGCGGCAAATTTAAATGAGCAGTTCTTC. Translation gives CASSLAANLNEQFF.

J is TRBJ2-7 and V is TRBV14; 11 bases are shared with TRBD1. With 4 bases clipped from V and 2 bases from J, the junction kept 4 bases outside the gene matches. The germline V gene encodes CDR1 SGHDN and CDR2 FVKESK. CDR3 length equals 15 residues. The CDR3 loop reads CASSPGQGVPYEQYF. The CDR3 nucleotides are TGTGCCAGCAGCCCGGGACAGGGGGTACCCTACGAGCAGTACTTC.

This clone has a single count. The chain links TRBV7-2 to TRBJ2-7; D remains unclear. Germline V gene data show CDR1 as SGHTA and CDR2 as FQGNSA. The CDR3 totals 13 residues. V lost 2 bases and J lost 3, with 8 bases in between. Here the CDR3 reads CASSLNSFYEQYF. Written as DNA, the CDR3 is TGTGCCAGCAGCTTAAATAGTTTCTACGAGCAGTACTTC.

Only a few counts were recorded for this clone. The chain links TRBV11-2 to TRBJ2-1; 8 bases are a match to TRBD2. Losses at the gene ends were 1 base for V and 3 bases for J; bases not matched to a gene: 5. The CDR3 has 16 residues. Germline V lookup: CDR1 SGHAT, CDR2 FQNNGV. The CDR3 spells CASSLGFGGDYNEQFF. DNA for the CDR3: TGTGCCAGCAGCTTAGGCTTCGGGGGGGACTACAATGAGCAGTTCTTC.

CDR3 amino acids: CASSPTGTGGRQTQYF. In nucleotides, the CDR3 is TGTGCCAGCAGCCCCACCGGGACAGGGGGCAGGCAGACCCAGTACTTC. This rearrangement joins TRBV3-1 (or the pseudogene TRBV3-2) to TRBJ2-5; 12 bases are a match to TRBD1. CDR1 is LGHDT and CDR2 is YNNKEL in the germline V gene (reference sequence). This CDR3 comprises 16 residues. V was pared by 4 bases and J by 6 bases, with 9 bases of the junction left unmatched.

CDR3 loop: CAGYPLAGIEDTQYF. In DNA form, the CDR3 reads TGTGCCGGCTACCCCCTAGCGGGGATAGAAGATACGCAGTATTTT. This chain links TRBV12-1 with TRBJ2-3; no check of the table's D call, TRBD2, against the DNA was made. TRBV12-1 is given as a pseudogene. CDR3 size: 15 residues.

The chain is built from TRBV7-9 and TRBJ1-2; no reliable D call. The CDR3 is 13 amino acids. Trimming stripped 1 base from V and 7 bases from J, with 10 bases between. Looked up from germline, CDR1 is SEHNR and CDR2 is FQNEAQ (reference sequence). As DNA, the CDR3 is TGTGCCAGCAGCTTAGGCAGTTATCTTGGCTACACCTTC. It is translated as CASSLGSYLGYTF. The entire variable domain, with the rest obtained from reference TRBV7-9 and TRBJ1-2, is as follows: DTGVSQNPRHKITKRGQNVTFRCDPISEHNRLYWYRQTLGQGPEFLTYFQNEAQLEKSRLLSDRFSAERPKGSFSTLEIQRTEQGDSAMYLCASSLGSYLGYTFGSGTRLTVV.

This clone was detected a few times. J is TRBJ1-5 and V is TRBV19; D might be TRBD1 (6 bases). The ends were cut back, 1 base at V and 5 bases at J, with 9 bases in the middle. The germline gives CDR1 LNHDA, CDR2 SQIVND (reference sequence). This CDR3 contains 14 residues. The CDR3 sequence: CASSIVKGDQPQHF. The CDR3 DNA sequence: TGTGCCAGTAGTATAGTAAAGGGGGATCAGCCCCAGCATTTT.

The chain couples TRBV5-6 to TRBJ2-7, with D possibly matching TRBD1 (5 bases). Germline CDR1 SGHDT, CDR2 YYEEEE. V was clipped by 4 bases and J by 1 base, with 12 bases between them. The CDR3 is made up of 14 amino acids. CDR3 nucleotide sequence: TGTGCCAGCAGCACGGTAAAGGGGTCCTACGAGCAGTACTTC. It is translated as CASSTVKGSYEQYF.

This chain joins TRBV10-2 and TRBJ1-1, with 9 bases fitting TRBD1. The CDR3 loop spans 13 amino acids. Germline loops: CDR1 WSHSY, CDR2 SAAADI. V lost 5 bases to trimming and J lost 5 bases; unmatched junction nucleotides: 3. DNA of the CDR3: TGCGCCAGCAGTTGGACAGGGGAGACTGAAGCTTTCTTT. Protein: CASSWTGETEAFF.

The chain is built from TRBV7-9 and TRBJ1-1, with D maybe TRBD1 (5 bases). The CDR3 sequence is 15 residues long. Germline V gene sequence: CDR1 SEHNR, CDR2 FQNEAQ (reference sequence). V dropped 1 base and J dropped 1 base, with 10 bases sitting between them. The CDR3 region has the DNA TGTGCCAGCAGCTTAGTTCAGGGAGGGAACACTGAAGCTTTCTTT. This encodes CASSLVQGGNTEAFF. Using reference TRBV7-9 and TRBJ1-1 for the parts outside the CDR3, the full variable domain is DTGVSQNPRHKITKRGQNVTFRCDPISEHNRLYWYRQTLGQGPEFLTYFQNEAQLEKSRLLSDRFSAERPKGSFSTLEIQRTEQGDSAMYLCASSLVQGGNTEAFFGQGTRLTVV.

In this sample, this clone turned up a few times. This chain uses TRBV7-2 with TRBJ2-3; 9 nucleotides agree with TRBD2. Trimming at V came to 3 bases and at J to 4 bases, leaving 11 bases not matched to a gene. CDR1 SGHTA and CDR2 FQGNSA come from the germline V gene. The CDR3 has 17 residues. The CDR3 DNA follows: TGTGCCAGCAGCTTCCCACTGGCGGGGGGGCCATCAGATACGCAGTATTTT. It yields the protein CASSFPLAGGPSDTQYF.

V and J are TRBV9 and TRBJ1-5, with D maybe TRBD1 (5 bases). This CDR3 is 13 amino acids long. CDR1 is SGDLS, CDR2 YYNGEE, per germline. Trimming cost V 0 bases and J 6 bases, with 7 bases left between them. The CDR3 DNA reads TGTGCCAGCAGCGTAGGGGGGGGTCAGCCCCAGCATTTT. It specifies CASSVGGGQPQHF.

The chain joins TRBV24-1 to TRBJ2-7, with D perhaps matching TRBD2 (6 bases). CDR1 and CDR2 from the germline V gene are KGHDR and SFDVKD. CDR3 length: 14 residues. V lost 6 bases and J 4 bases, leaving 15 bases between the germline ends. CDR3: CATSPGGSPYEQYF. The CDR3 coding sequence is TGTGCCACCAGTCCTGGGGGGTCTCCGTACGAGCAGTACTTC.

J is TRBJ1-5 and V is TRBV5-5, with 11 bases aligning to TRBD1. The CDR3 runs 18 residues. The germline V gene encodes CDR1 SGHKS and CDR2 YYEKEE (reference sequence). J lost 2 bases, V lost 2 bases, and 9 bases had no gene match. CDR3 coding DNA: TGTGCCAGCAGCTTCGGGACAGGGGGGTCTTATGGCAATCAGCCCCAGCATTTT. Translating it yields CASSFGTGGSYGNQPQHF. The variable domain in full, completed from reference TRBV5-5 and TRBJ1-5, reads DAGVTQSPTHLIKTRGQQVTLRCSPISGHKSVSWYQQVLGQGPQFIFQYYEKEERGRGNFPDRFSARQFPNYSSELNVNALLLGDSALYLCASSFGTGGSYGNQPQHFGDGTRLSIL.

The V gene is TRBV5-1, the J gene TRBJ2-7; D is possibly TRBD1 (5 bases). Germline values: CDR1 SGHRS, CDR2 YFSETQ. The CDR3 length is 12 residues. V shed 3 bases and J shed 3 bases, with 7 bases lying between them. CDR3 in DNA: TGCGCCAGCAGCTACGACAGCTACGAGCAGTACTTC. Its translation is CASSYDSYEQYF.

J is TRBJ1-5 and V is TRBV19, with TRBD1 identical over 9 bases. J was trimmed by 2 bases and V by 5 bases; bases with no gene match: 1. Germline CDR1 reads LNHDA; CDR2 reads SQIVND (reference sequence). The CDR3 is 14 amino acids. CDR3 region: CASSRDRGNQPQHF. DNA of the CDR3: TGTGCCAGTAGTCGGGACAGGGGCAATCAGCCCCAGCATTTT.

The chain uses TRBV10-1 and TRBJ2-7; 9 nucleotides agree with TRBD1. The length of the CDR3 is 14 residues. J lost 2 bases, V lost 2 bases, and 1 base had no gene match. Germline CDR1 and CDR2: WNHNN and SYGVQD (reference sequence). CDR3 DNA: TGCGCCAGCAGTGAGGACAGGGGGGCCTACGAGCAGTACTTC. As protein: CASSEDRGAYEQYF.

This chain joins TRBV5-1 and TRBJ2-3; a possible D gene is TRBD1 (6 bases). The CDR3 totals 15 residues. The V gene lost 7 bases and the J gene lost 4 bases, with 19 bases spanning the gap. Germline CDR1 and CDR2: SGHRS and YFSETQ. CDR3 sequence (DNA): TGCGCCAGCGACCAGGGGCCGAGCGGAGCAGATACGCAGTATTTT. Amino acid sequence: CASDQGPSGADTQYF.

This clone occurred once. CDR3 protein: CASSRLAGGINEQFF. The CDR3 DNA sequence: TGTGCCAGCAGCCGACTAGCGGGGGGGATAAATGAGCAGTTCTTC. The V and J genes are TRBV2 and TRBJ2-1; 14 nucleotides align to TRBD2. CDR1 is SNHLY and CDR2 is FYNNEI in the germline V gene. The CDR3 totals 15 residues. The junction had 5 bases not matched to a gene; V was cut back by 6 bases and J by 7 bases.